The rows below give T cell receptor beta chains drawn from one sample of a study of T cell responses to AZD1222 COVID-19 vaccine. The repertoire was sequenced with immunoSEQ multiplex PCR; TCRdb's copy has only in-frame clones and lacks some. The sample lists some 190,000 clones, roughly 94% occurring once. The specimen was peripheral blood, collected 28 days after the second dose of the MenACWY control vaccine. Every receptor here comes from an adult who received the MenACWY meningococcal vaccine as a control. Each CDR3 is given with its conserved first and last residue. The D gene is left open where the match is weak.

.,TRBJ2-7,TRBV30,CAFRTATYEQYF
TRBD2,TRBJ2-1,TRBV7-9,CASSLTSGGANEQFF
TRBD1,TRBJ2-5,TRBV2,CASSEAGTGPETQYF
TRBD1,TRBJ2-7,TRBV28,CASTMTGERNYEQYF
.,TRBJ2-7,TRBV28,CASSVDRYEQYF
.,TRBJ2-7,TRBV20-1,CSAMGNYEQYF
TRBD2,TRBJ2-1,TRBV19,CASSPPGQREPSGEQFF
.,TRBJ2-3,TRBV2,CASSDTAGTVGLF
.,TRBJ1-1,TRBV28,CASSLPGANTEAFF
.,TRBJ2-3,TRBV19,CASTARLPGFGTQYF
TRBD1,TRBJ2-1,TRBV15,CATMDRGGYNEQFF
TRBD2,TRBJ2-7,TRBV29-1,CSVTASGASYEQYF
.,TRBJ2-3,TRBV5-1,CASTQTGKAADTQYF
.,TRBJ1-1,TRBV19,CASSIWKGTSNTEAFF
TRBD2,TRBJ2-5,TRBV4-2,CASSQDGVGGRETQYF
.,TRBJ1-5,TRBV3-1/TRBV3-2,CASSHPPRVEVWQPQHF
.,TRBJ1-5,TRBV28,CASSLGAGLYQPQHF
TRBD1,TRBJ2-7,TRBV5-1,CASSRQGQYEQYF
TRBD2,TRBJ2-3,TRBV5-1,CASRTGPTSGAVRDTQYF
.,TRBJ2-7,TRBV28,CASSLSGEQYF
.,TRBJ2-7,TRBV19,CASSILPAYEQYF
.,TRBJ2-7,TRBV7-2,CASSRTSGAYEQYF
TRBD2,TRBJ2-5,TRBV5-8,CASRGGDGPPQETQYF
TRBD1,TRBJ2-5,TRBV29-1,CSVLPDRGRQETQYF
.,TRBJ2-4,TRBV28,CASRTGPPLVQYF
.,TRBJ1-3,TRBV4-3,CASSHGLGSEGNTIYF
.,TRBJ1-1,TRBV7-9,CASSPSWVPTGNTEAFF
.,TRBJ2-5,TRBV18,CASSPPRGEETQYF
TRBD1,TRBJ1-2,TRBV6-5,CASSPQPRQGVNYTF
TRBD2,TRBJ2-1,TRBV7-9,CASSLVTSGSRLEQFF
TRBD1,TRBJ1-6,TRBV25-1,CASSEIRPGGSYNSPLHF
TRBD1,TRBJ1-1,TRBV19,CASSYGTGGNTEAFF
TRBD1,TRBJ2-7,TRBV23-1,CARPTLGTGRSEQYF
.,TRBJ2-7,TRBV6-2/TRBV6-3,CASSYPGGAYEQYF
.,TRBJ1-2,TRBV29-1,CSVDKSDLGYGYTF
TRBD1,TRBJ2-3,TRBV2,CASLQGDTDTQYF
.,TRBJ2-7,TRBV5-4,CASSPGHLYEQYF
.,TRBJ2-1,TRBV5-1,CASSLGGASSYNEQFF
.,TRBJ2-1,TRBV6-5,CASSYPAGRGYNEQFF
.,TRBJ2-6,TRBV9,CASSVILGGISGANVLTF
TRBD1,TRBJ1-6,TRBV28,CASSLRDRDHSPLHF
.,TRBJ1-1,TRBV19,CASSMTKNTEAFF
.,TRBJ1-2,TRBV6-5,CASRPMGTMKGYTF
TRBD1,TRBJ2-3,TRBV9,CASSGPGTGSLSTDTQYF
.,TRBJ1-2,TRBV3-1/TRBV3-2,CASSQEGQFYGYTF
TRBD1,TRBJ2-7,TRBV10-3,CAIGTAAYEQYF
.,TRBJ2-3,TRBV6-6,CASSITDTQYF
TRBD1,TRBJ1-2,TRBV11-2,CASSQGQDYGYTF
.,TRBJ2-6,TRBV19,CASCDNSGANVLTF
.,TRBJ2-7,TRBV6-5,CASSLTAVPYEQYF
.,TRBJ2-5,TRBV7-9,CASSLAGAEGETQYF
.,TRBJ2-3,TRBV3-1/TRBV3-2,CASSQDGDSWADTQYF
.,TRBJ2-3,TRBV6-2/TRBV6-3,CASTPEGGARDTQYF
TRBD2,TRBJ2-2,TRBV9,CASSVGASGRVDTGELFF